The clone carrying this T cell receptor (beta chain) was seen more than once but under ten times. This record comes from a study of blood T cells in healthy people across ages. Next came a second PCR, run for roughly 6 to 11 cycles, which used a sample-barcoded 5' primer along with a J-beta primer mix. TCRdb re-called the 5' RACE reads with MiXCR, one entry per CDR3 protein. This table has about 970,000 distinct CDR3 sequences, roughly 51% appearing once. This sequence was found in a woman in her fifties or sixties in good health. Source material: blood.

In DNA form, the CDR3 reads TGTGCCAGCAGTTTAGCGTCTAGCGGGGGGCCCACAGATACGCAGTATTTT. Amino acid sequence: CASSLASSGGPTDTQYF. This rearrangement joins TRBV12-3 or TRBV12-4 to TRBJ2-3; the match to TRBD2 covers 11 bases. CDR3 length equals 17 residues. V dropped 0 bases and J dropped 2; count of bases not matched to a gene: 4.